A selection of T cell receptor beta chains follows, all from one sample in a study of blood T cell repertoires in COVID-19. The data were produced by immunoSEQ multiplex PCR, yet TCRdb's version contains in-frame clones alone and is incomplete. The table lists under 250,000 clones, almost 85% of them singletons. The sample was peripheral blood. These receptors came from a woman aged 70-85 years with COVID-19, enrolled during active disease. Each CDR3 is given with its conserved first and last residue. Each record gives: J gene, V gene, CDR3 protein.

>TRBJ2-7|TRBV5-4
CASSRDLSSYEQYF
>TRBJ2-3|TRBV30
CAWGTRGQQHTDTQYF
>TRBJ1-3|TRBV10-3
CAIRNSILSGNTIYF
>TRBJ2-5|TRBV15
CATSRPGLTQETQYF
>TRBJ2-3|TRBV7-2
CASSLGLRGAFVVDTQYF
>TRBJ2-7|TRBV9
CASSLGLAGIYEQYF
>TRBJ1-1|TRBV5-1
CASSFTGTVNTEAFF
>TRBJ1-2|TRBV5-1
CASSLGTTFGTGGYGYTF
>TRBJ1-2|TRBV27
CASSLEGRYNYGYTF
>TRBJ1-1|TRBV3-1/TRBV3-2
CASSQEGSLDRGGTEAFF
>TRBJ2-2|TRBV6-2/TRBV6-3
CASSLGSGPGELFF
>TRBJ1-2|TRBV6-2/TRBV6-3
CASSTDREGINYGYTF
>TRBJ2-7|TRBV20-1
CSARGTGANYF